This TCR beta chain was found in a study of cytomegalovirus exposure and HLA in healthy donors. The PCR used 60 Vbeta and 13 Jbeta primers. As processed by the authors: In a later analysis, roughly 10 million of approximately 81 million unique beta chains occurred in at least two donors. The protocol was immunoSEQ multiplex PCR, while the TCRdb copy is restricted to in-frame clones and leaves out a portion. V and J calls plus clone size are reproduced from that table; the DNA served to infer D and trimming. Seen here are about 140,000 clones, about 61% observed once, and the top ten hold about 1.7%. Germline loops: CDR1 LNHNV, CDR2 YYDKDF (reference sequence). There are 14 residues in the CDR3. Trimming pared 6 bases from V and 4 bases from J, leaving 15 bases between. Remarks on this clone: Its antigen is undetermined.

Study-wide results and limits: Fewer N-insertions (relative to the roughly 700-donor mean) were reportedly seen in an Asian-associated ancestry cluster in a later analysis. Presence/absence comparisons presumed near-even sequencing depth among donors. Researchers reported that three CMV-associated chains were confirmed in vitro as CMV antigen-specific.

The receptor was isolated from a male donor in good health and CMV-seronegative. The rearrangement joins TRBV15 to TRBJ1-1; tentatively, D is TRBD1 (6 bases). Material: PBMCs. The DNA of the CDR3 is TGTGCCACCAGTAAAACAGGGTATGGCACTGAAGCTTTCTTT. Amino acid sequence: CATSKTGYGTEAFF.